The rows below give T cell receptor beta chains drawn from one sample of a study of CD8 T cells in ankylosing spondylitis. A single record per CDR3 protein comes from TCRdb applying MiXCR to the 5' RACE reads. The sample includes 100,000 to 150,000 distinct CDR3 sequences, approximately 17% of them seen just once. The specimen was blood, either unsorted or a sorted T cell fraction (not recorded which). The receptors were sampled from a male donor with ankylosing spondylitis. Each CDR3 is given without its conserved first and last residue. Fields, in order: CDR3 length, J gene, V gene, CDR3 protein.

CDR3 length: 17
J gene: TRBJ2-7
V gene: TRBV6-2/TRBV6-3
CDR3 protein: ASSYSIPRTSGSIYEQY

CDR3 length: 11
J gene: TRBJ1-4
V gene: TRBV2
CDR3 protein: ASTPPGYEKLF

CDR3 length: 13
J gene: TRBJ2-7
V gene: TRBV7-9
CDR3 protein: ASSLLGTDPDEQY

CDR3 length: 12
J gene: TRBJ2-7
V gene: TRBV28
CDR3 protein: ASRRRQGHYEQY

CDR3 length: 7
J gene: TRBJ2-1
V gene: TRBV29-1
CDR3 protein: SVGSEQF

CDR3 length: 13
J gene: TRBJ1-1
V gene: TRBV27
CDR3 protein: ASSLSGRGRTEAF

CDR3 length: 13
J gene: TRBJ2-3
V gene: TRBV29-1
CDR3 protein: SVGGLADSTDTQY

CDR3 length: 15
J gene: TRBJ2-7
V gene: TRBV12-3/TRBV12-4
CDR3 protein: ASSTSNWTSGSYEQY

CDR3 length: 11
J gene: TRBJ2-7
V gene: TRBV29-1
CDR3 protein: SVEGGARYKQY

CDR3 length: 15
J gene: TRBJ2-1
V gene: TRBV6-5
CDR3 protein: ASSYRRLAGGVAEQF

CDR3 length: 9
J gene: TRBJ2-5
V gene: TRBV28
CDR3 protein: ACRGLQTQY

CDR3 length: 11
J gene: TRBJ2-7
V gene: TRBV2
CDR3 protein: ASSSSPSAEQY

CDR3 length: 14
J gene: TRBJ2-1
V gene: TRBV27
CDR3 protein: ASSLFLRGRGEEQF

CDR3 length: 16
J gene: TRBJ2-2
V gene: TRBV4-3
CDR3 protein: ASSQDPIRGLNGGELF

CDR3 length: 15
J gene: TRBJ2-7
V gene: TRBV27
CDR3 protein: ASSLTAPTGPPYEQY

CDR3 length: 15
J gene: TRBJ2-1
V gene: TRBV7-9
CDR3 protein: ASSHGGRGRYHNEQF

CDR3 length: 14
J gene: TRBJ1-1
V gene: TRBV5-1
CDR3 protein: ASSLPADRMNTEAF

CDR3 length: 13
J gene: TRBJ2-1
V gene: TRBV27
CDR3 protein: ASSWAGTSFNEQF

CDR3 length: 17
J gene: TRBJ1-3
V gene: TRBV15
CDR3 protein: ATSRDGLRDPSSGNTIY

CDR3 length: 13
J gene: TRBJ2-3
V gene: TRBV7-9
CDR3 protein: ASSLNRRRGDTQY

CDR3 length: 14
J gene: TRBJ2-1
V gene: TRBV5-1
CDR3 protein: ASSLTSGSTYNEQF

CDR3 length: 12
J gene: TRBJ2-1
V gene: TRBV7-9
CDR3 protein: ASSYPGLAFEQF

CDR3 length: 13
J gene: TRBJ2-2
V gene: TRBV6-5
CDR3 protein: ASSFGTGGTGELF

CDR3 length: 14
J gene: TRBJ2-2
V gene: TRBV7-8
CDR3 protein: ASSLTAGDYTGELF

CDR3 length: 14
J gene: TRBJ2-3
V gene: TRBV21-1
CDR3 protein: ASSSPGGKPTDTQY

CDR3 length: 10
J gene: TRBJ2-7
V gene: TRBV28
CDR3 protein: ASSLGSARQY

CDR3 length: 13
J gene: TRBJ1-4
V gene: TRBV12-3/TRBV12-4
CDR3 protein: ASSLAGGAHEKLF

CDR3 length: 11
J gene: TRBJ2-1
V gene: TRBV6-1
CDR3 protein: ASSKDSYNEQF

CDR3 length: 14
J gene: TRBJ2-7
V gene: TRBV20-1
CDR3 protein: SASGTSGAPWYEQY

CDR3 length: 11
J gene: TRBJ2-3
V gene: TRBV4-1
CDR3 protein: ASSQVPTDTQY

CDR3 length: 15
J gene: TRBJ2-3
V gene: TRBV2
CDR3 protein: ATLYLGSAGAGDTQY

CDR3 length: 14
J gene: TRBJ1-6
V gene: TRBV6-1
CDR3 protein: ASSPLDGGDNSPLH

CDR3 length: 15
J gene: TRBJ2-1
V gene: TRBV4-3
CDR3 protein: ASSQDLSAAGPNEQF

CDR3 length: 13
J gene: TRBJ2-7
V gene: TRBV5-1
CDR3 protein: ASSFRGGGIYEQY

CDR3 length: 14
J gene: TRBJ2-3
V gene: TRBV7-2
CDR3 protein: ASSLARARRTDTQY

CDR3 length: 16
J gene: TRBJ2-2
V gene: TRBV5-1
CDR3 protein: ASSLATERAGATGELF

CDR3 length: 16
J gene: TRBJ2-1
V gene: TRBV7-8
CDR3 protein: ASSLTSGSTLNYNEQF

CDR3 length: 10
J gene: TRBJ2-2
V gene: TRBV2
CDR3 protein: ASNRATGELF

CDR3 length: 12
J gene: TRBJ2-7
V gene: TRBV7-9
CDR3 protein: ASSEDGTSYEQY

CDR3 length: 11
J gene: TRBJ2-7
V gene: TRBV5-6
CDR3 protein: ASSLRTEYEQY

CDR3 length: 14
J gene: TRBJ2-2
V gene: TRBV2
CDR3 protein: ARRNGTSGNTGELF

CDR3 length: 15
J gene: TRBJ2-6
V gene: TRBV7-9
CDR3 protein: ASSSGTGPSGANVLT

CDR3 length: 13
J gene: TRBJ2-1
V gene: TRBV5-4
CDR3 protein: ASSLGGSYYNEQF

CDR3 length: 11
J gene: TRBJ2-3
V gene: TRBV29-1
CDR3 protein: SVEAWGADTQY

CDR3 length: 14
J gene: TRBJ2-1
V gene: TRBV10-3
CDR3 protein: AISESTPIFYNEQF

CDR3 length: 18
J gene: TRBJ2-1
V gene: TRBV6-2/TRBV6-3
CDR3 protein: ASSYSMAPLAENSYNEQF

CDR3 length: 15
J gene: TRBJ1-2
V gene: TRBV24-1
CDR3 protein: ATSDLTPGTGDYGYT

CDR3 length: 13
J gene: TRBJ2-5
V gene: TRBV12-3/TRBV12-4
CDR3 protein: ASTLTSGRKETQY